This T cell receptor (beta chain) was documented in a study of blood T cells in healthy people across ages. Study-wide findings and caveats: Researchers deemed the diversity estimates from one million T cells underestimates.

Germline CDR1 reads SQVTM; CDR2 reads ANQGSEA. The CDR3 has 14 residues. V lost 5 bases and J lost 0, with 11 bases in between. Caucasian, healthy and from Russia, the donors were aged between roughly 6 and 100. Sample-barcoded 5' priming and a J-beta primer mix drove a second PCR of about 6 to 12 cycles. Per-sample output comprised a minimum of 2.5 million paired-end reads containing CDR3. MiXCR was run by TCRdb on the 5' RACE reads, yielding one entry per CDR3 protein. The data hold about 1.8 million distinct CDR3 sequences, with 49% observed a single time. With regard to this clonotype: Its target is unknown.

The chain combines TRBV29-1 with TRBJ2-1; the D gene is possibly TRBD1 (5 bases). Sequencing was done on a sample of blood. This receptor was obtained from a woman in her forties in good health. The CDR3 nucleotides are TGCAGCGTTCTCAGGGTTGGCTCCTACAATGAGCAGTTCTTC. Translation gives CSVLRVGSYNEQFF.